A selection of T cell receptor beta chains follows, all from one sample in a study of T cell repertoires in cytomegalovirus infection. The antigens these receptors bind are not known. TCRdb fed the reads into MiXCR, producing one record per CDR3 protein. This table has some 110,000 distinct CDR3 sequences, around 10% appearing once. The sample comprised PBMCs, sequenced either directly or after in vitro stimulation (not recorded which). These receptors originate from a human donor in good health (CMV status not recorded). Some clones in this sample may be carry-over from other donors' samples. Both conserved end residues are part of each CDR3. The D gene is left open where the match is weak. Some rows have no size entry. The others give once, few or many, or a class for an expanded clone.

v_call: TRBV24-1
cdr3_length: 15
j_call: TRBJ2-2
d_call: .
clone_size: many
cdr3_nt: TGTGCCACCAGTGACCCGGGACTTAACACCGGGGAGCTGTTTTTT
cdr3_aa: CATSDPGLNTGELFF

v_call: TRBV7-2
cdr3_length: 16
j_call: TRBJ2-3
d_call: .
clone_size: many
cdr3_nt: TGTGCCAGCAGCTTAGTCAGGCTAGCGCCCACAGATACGCAGTATTTT
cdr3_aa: CASSLVRLAPTDTQYF

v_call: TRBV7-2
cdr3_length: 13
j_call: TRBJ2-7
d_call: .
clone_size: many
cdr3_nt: TGTGCCAGCAGTCAAACCTCAGGGTACGAGCAGTACTTC
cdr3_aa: CASSQTSGYEQYF

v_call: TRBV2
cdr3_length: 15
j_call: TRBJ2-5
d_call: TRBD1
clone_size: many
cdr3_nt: TGTGCCAGCAGCCGGGACAGGGGGCGCCTAGAGACCCAGTACTTC
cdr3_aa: CASSRDRGRLETQYF

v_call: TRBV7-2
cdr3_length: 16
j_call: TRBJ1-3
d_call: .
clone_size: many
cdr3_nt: TGTGCCAGCAGCTTAAATCAGCAGGTCTCTGGAAACACCATATATTTT
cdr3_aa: CASSLNQQVSGNTIYF

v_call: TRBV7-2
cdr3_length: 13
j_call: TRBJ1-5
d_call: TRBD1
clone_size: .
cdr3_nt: TGTGCCAGCAGCTACAGGGGGGATCAGCCCCAGCATTTT
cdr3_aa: CASSYRGDQPQHF

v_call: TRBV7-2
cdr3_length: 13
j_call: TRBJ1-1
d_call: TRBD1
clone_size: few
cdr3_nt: TGTGCCAGCAGCGGACAGGAGAACACTGAAGCTTTCTTT
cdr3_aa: CASSGQENTEAFF

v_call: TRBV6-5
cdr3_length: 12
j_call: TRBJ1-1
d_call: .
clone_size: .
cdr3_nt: TGTGCCAGCAGTTACGCCCGGGGTAACGCTTTCTTT
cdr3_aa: CASSYARGNAFF

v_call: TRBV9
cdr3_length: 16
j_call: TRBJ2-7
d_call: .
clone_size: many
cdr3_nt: TGTGCCAGCAGCCCCGACCCCAACGGGGCCACCTACGAGCAGTACTTC
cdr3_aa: CASSPDPNGATYEQYF

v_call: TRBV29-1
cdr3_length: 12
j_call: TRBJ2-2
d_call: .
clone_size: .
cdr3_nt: TGCACAACGCGAGATGTGTACGGGGAGCTGTTTTTT
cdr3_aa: CTTRDVYGELFF

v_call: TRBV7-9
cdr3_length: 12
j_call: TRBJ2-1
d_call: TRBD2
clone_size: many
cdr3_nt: TGTGCCAGCAGCATCCTAGCGGGACAGCAGTTCTTC
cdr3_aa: CASSILAGQQFF

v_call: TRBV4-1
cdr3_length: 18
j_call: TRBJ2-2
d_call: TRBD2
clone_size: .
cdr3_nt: TGTGCCAGCAGCCTTGGGACTAGCGGGAGGTCGTACACCGGGGAGCTGTTTTTT
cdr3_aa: CASSLGTSGRSYTGELFF

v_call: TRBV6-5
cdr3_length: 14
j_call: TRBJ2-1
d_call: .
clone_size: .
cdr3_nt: TGTGCCAGCAGTTACTTCCTGGGGTCAGATGAGCAGTTCTTC
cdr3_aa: CASSYFLGSDEQFF

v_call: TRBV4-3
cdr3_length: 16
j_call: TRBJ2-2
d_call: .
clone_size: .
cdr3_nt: TGCGCCAGCAGCCAAGATATCGAACCCCTGGCCGGGGAGCAGTTTTTT
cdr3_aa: CASSQDIEPLAGEQFF

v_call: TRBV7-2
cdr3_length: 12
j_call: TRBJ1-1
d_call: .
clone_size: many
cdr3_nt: TGTGCCAGCAGCTTAACGTACACTGAAGCTTTCTTT
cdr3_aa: CASSLTYTEAFF

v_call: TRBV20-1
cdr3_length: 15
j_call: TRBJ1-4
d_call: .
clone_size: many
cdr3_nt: TGCAGTGCTAGAGATCTCCAGGTCTCTAATGAAAAACTGTTTTTT
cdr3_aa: CSARDLQVSNEKLFF

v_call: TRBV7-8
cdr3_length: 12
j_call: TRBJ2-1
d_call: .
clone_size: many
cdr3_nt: TGTGCCAGCAGCTTAGTAGTGTTTGAGCAGTTCTTC
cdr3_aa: CASSLVVFEQFF

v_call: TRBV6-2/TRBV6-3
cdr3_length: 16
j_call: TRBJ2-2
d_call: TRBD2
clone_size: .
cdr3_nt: TGTGCCAGCAGTCACCGACTAGCGGGAGTGATACGGGAGCTGTTTTTT
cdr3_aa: CASSHRLAGVIRELFF

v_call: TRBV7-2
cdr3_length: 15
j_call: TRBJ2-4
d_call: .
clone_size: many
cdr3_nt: TGTGCCAGCAGCTTAGATGGGTCGACAGGCCTAGTTCAGTACTTC
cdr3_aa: CASSLDGSTGLVQYF

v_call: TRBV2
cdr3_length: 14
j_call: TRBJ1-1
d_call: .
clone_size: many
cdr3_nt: TGTGCCAGCGGCAGAACCCTTTGGACAGCCGAAGCTTTCTTT
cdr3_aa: CASGRTLWTAEAFF